These 30 T cell receptor delta chains were all obtained from the same sample, sequenced in a study of gamma-delta T cells after stem cell transplantation (dated by TCRdb to 2016 to 2017). The method was RT-PCR. TCRdb lists the instrument as Illumina MiSeq. TCRdb reprocessed the public data with the CATT caller; entries with the same nucleotide sequence were combined afterwards. For this sample the table gives more than 2,000 delta-chain clones, of which less than 35% were detected only once. The ten largest clones represent roughly two fifths of the sample. Sequencing was done on a sample of gamma-delta T cells. The source of these receptors is a human donor. It is not recorded whose cells these are; they may come from a transplant donor.

Turning to this clone: This DNA translates differently at residue 4 from the TCRdb protein, which is that of a much larger clone; a read error is likely, and the protein shown is the DNA's own translation. The chain carries TRDV2 and TRDJ1; tentative D call: TRDD3 (5 bases). The germline V gene has CDR1 GEAIGNYY and CDR2 EKD. There are 16 residues in the CDR3. The CDR3: CACGTLGGRLDDKLIF. CDR3 sequence (DNA): TGTGCCTGTGGCACCCTAGGGGGGCGTTTGGACGATAAACTCATCTTT.

The sample holds a few counts of this clone. The likely explanation is a read error, given a far larger clone one base away. Other nucleotide sequences in the sample specify the same CDR3. The DNA for the CDR3 is TGTGCCTGCGACAACTGGGGGACACCTGGGTCCTGGGACACCCGACAGATGTTTTTC. Encoded protein: CACDNWGTPGSWDTRQMFF. The chain is built from TRDV2 and TRDJ3; 9 nucleotides match TRDD3. Germline V gene data show CDR1 as GEAIGNYY and CDR2 as EKD. This CDR3 comprises 19 residues.

In this sample, this clone turned up a few times. The chain combines TRDV1 with TRDJ1; either TRDD2 or TRDD3 may fit D (5 bases each). The V end was cut by 5 bases, the J end by 3 bases, with 10 bases between. This CDR3 has 13 residues. CDR1 TSWWSYY and CDR2 QGS come from the germline V gene. CDR3: CALGPTGSDKLIF. The CDR3 nucleotides are TGTGCTCTTGGGCCTACTGGTTCCGATAAACTCATCTTT.

Judged by abundance, this clone is large (0.1 to 1%). V gene TRDV2 combines with J gene TRDJ1; 11 bases are a match to TRDD3. CDR1 and CDR2 (germline): GEAIGNYY, EKD. This CDR3 is 17 amino acids long. The trim removed 0 bases at V and 0 bases at J, leaving 5 bases unmatched. This chain's CDR3 is CACDTLLGDKNTDKLIF. CDR3 bases: TGTGCCTGTGACACCCTACTGGGGGATAAAAACACCGATAAACTCATCTTT.

This clone was counted between two and nine times. The TCRdb record carries a much larger clone's protein, which differs from this DNA's translation at residue 5; a read error is the likely cause, and the protein listed here is the DNA translation. The CDR3 DNA sequence: TGTGCCTGTGACGAACTGGGGGACCGCACCGATAAACTCATCTTT. It yields the protein CACDELGDRTDKLIF. V gene TRDV2 combines with J gene TRDJ1, with 9 bases matching TRDD3. The CDR3 runs to 15 residues. V shed 3 bases, J shed 1 base, and the junction held 5 bases outside the gene matches. Germline CDR1 reads GEAIGNYY; CDR2 reads EKD.

Remarks on this clone: It may be a read error: a sequence one base away is much more abundant. Other DNA sequences in the same sample also yield this CDR3. The genes are TRDV2 and TRDJ1; 9 bases map to TRDD3. The ends lost 4 bases at V and 2 bases at J; junction bases unmatched: 10. CDR3 length: 16 residues. CDR1 and CDR2 from the germline V gene are GEAIGNYY and EKD. The CDR3 DNA reads as TGTGCCTGTGAAGGACTGGGGGACACGCTGACCGATAAACTCATCTTT. Encoded protein: CACEGLGDTLTDKLIF.

Sample share makes this clone medium-sized. A read error is likely here: a far larger clone is one base away. The rearrangement links TRDV2 to TRDJ1; D possibly uses TRDD2 or TRDD3 (8 bases each). The CDR3 length is 22 residues. With 5 bases removed from V and 0 bases from J, the gap between germline ends came to 36 bases. CDR1 is GEAIGNYY and CDR2 is EKD in the germline V gene. The CDR3 DNA follows: TGTGCCTGTGGCACTCTTCCTACGGGGCCTGGGGGACCCCCGACCGACACCGATAAACTCATCTTT. Amino acids: CACGTLPTGPGGPPTDTDKLIF.

This clone occurred once. CDR3 DNA sequence: TGTGCTCTTGGTAAGATCAAGGGAGCTGACACCGATAAACTCATCTTT. Protein sequence: CALGKIKGADTDKLIF. V is TRDV1 and J is TRDJ1, with D unclear. The CDR3 totals 16 residues. CDR1 is TSWWSYY and CDR2 is QGS in the germline V gene. V was cut by 6 bases and J by 0 bases, with 17 bases left in between.

The J gene is TRDJ1, the V gene TRDV1; 8 nucleotides match TRDD3. Germline lookup yields CDR1 TSWWSYY and CDR2 QGS. With V trimmed by 3 bases and J by 1 base, 7 bases remained unmatched. CDR3 length: 16 residues. The CDR3 DNA is TGTGCTCTTGGGGAGGGGATACTGGGTGGCACCGATAAACTCATCTTT. Amino acids: CALGEGILGGTDKLIF.

As regards this clone: A read error may account for a junction end that differs from germline. The chain carries TRDV2 and TRDJ1; possibly TRDD3 for D (5 bases). The CDR3 runs to 17 residues. Germline V gives CDR1 GEAIGNYY, CDR2 EKD. CDR3 in DNA: TGTGCCTGTGACCCGATCGGCCGGGGACCTATCACCGATAAACTCACCTTT. This encodes CACDPIGRGPITDKLTF.

By proportion, this clone is medium-sized. The chain uses TRDV2 and TRDJ1; 7 bases align to TRDD3. The trim removed 4 bases at V and 2 bases at J, leaving 3 bases unmatched. The germline CDR1 and CDR2 sequences are GEAIGNYY and EKD. The CDR3 contains 13 residues. For the CDR3, the DNA is TGTGCCTGTGAGGGGATAATGACCGATAAACTCATCTTT. It encodes CACEGIMTDKLIF.

This clone was observed a handful of times. V usage is TRDV2 and J usage is TRDJ1; 8 bases fit TRDD3. The ends lost 3 bases at V and 0 bases at J; junction bases unmatched: 17. This CDR3 is built from 19 residues. The germline V gene has CDR1 GEAIGNYY and CDR2 EKD. The CDR3, as DNA: TGTGCCTGTGACCGTCTTCCTCCTGGGGGACGAACGTACACCGATAAACTCATCTTT. Translated: CACDRLPPGGRTYTDKLIF.

The chain has TRDV2 and TRDJ1, with a tentative D call TRDD3 (6 bases). The CDR3 is made up of 17 amino acids. The germline V gene encodes CDR1 GEAIGNYY and CDR2 EKD. Trimming removed 4 bases from V and 0 bases from J, with 20 bases in between. The CDR3 sequence is CACDPITGTRYTDKLIF. The CDR3 bases are TGTGCCTGTGATCCCATCACTGGGACAAGGTACACCGATAAACTCATCTTT.

The CDR3 DNA follows: TGTGCTCTTGGGGGCGAGAGAGCCTTCCTGAGTACTGGGGGATTCATGTACACCGATAAACTCATCTTT. Translation: CALGGERAFLSTGGFMYTDKLIF. The gene calls are TRDV1 and TRDJ1; TRDD3 matches at 10 bases. V shed 4 bases, J shed 0 bases, and the junction held 26 bases outside the gene matches. Germline CDR1 and CDR2: TSWWSYY and QGS. There are 23 residues in the CDR3.

This clone qualifies as medium-sized. This rearrangement joins TRDV2 to TRDJ1; 9 nucleotides align to TRDD3. There are 16 residues in the CDR3. V dropped 1 base and J dropped 1; count of bases not matched to a gene: 6. CDR1 is GEAIGNYY and CDR2 is EKD in the germline V gene. DNA for the CDR3: TGTGCCTGTGACACGCTGGGGATACGGGGCACCGATAAACTCATCTTT. Its translation is CACDTLGIRGTDKLIF.

The chain couples TRAV29/DV5 to TRDJ1; D remains unclear. Germline CDR1 is NSMFDY and CDR2 is ISSIKDK. V lost 4 bases, J lost 5 bases, and 12 bases lay in between. The length of the CDR3 is 12 residues. The CDR3 loop reads CAARSLGDKLIF. DNA of the CDR3: TGTGCAGCACGATCTTTAGGGGATAAACTCATCTTT.

The chain employs TRDV1 and TRDJ1, with 12 bases that match TRDD3. The last part of the DNA fits TRDJ2 better; the J call may be wrong. This CDR3 has 28 amino acids. Germline values: CDR1 TSWWSYY, CDR2 QGS. The CDR3 loop is CALGEGIPGPPTFHTGGYSLFLTAQLFF. CDR3 nucleotide sequence: TGTGCTCTTGGGGAAGGAATACCGGGTCCCCCTACCTTTCATACTGGGGGATACTCCCTGTTTTTGACAGCACAACTCTTCTTT.

This chain joins TRDV3 and TRDJ1; possibly TRDD3 for D (9 bases). V lost 5 bases to trimming and J lost 8 bases, with 27 bases between them. Germline CDR1 and CDR2: TVYSNPD and GDNSRS (reference sequence). The CDR3 has 15 residues. CDR3 bases: TGTGCCGCTGCTTCCTACCCCCGCGGGGATACGAAACTCATCTTT. Translated, it gives CAAASYPRGDTKLIF. The entire variable domain, with the rest obtained from reference TRDV3 and TRDJ1, is as follows: CDKVTQSSPDQTVASGSEVVLLCTYDTVYSNPDLFWYRIRPDYSFQFVFYGDNSRSEGADFTQGRFSVKHILTQKAFHLVISPVRTEDSATYYCAAASYPRGDTKLIFGKGTRVTVEP.

This clone came up a few times. A far larger clone is a single base away, which makes a read error likely. V gene TRDV2 combines with J gene TRDJ1, with 9 bases matching TRDD3. The trim removed 5 bases at V and 3 bases at J, leaving 21 bases unmatched. Germline CDR1 reads GEAIGNYY; CDR2 reads EKD. The CDR3 consists of 19 residues. The CDR3: CACGRLIMGDKGGADKLIF. In DNA form, the CDR3 reads TGTGCCTGTGGCCGCTTGATAATGGGGGATAAGGGGGGCGCCGATAAACTCATCTTT.

This clone was seen a few times. A far larger clone is just one base off, so this is likely a read error. The V and J genes are TRDV2 and TRDJ1; TRDD3 aligns across 8 bases. This CDR3 contains 15 residues. Per the germline V gene, CDR1 is GEAIGNYY and CDR2 is EKD. CDR3 nucleotides: TGTGCCTGTGACCTACTGGGGGTTAACACCGATAAACCCATCTTT. It codes for CACDLLGVNTDKPIF.

This clone rates as large. The sample contains more than one DNA sequence encoding this CDR3. This chain joins TRDV2 and TRDJ1; TRDD3 agrees at 12 bases. This CDR3 has 18 residues. Trimming cost V 0 bases and J 0 bases; bases outside gene matches: 7. CDR1 is GEAIGNYY and CDR2 is EKD in the germline V gene. DNA of the CDR3: TGTGCCTGTGACACCTTACTGGGGGATACCCCACACACCGATAAACTCATCTTT. As protein: CACDTLLGDTPHTDKLIF.

This clone was detected only a few times. This likely traces to a read error, being one base from a far larger clone. The sample has other DNA sequences that encode this CDR3 too. This chain connects TRDV2 to TRDJ1; 9 bases map to TRDD3. In germline, CDR1 is GEAIGNYY, CDR2 EKD. The CDR3 is 17 amino acids. V dropped 7 bases and J dropped 0; count of bases not matched to a gene: 14. The CDR3 here is CACVGLGDAADTDKLIF. CDR3 DNA sequence: TGTGCCTGCGTGGGGCTGGGGGATGCCGCGGACACCGATAAACTCATCTTT.

CDR3 region: CACDTLETGGSGDKLIF. CDR3 bases: TGTGCCTGTGACACACTTGAAACTGGGGGATCCGGCGATAAACTCATCTTT. This sequence joins TRDV2 and TRDJ1, with 10 bases identical to TRDD3. The CDR3 has 17 amino acids. Germline trimming cut 1 base from V and 4 bases from J; bases unmatched to any gene: 11. Germline assignment: CDR1 GEAIGNYY and CDR2 EKD.

Points on this clone: For this DNA, TCRdb reports the protein of a much larger clone, which diverges at residue 16, most likely from a read error; the protein presented here is translated directly from the DNA. This chain connects TRDV2 to TRDJ3; the D gene is possibly TRDD3 (6 bases). Germline V gene lookup returns CDR1 GEAIGNYY and CDR2 EKD. The CDR3 is made up of 18 amino acids. DNA for the CDR3: TGTGCCTGTGACACCGGCTGGGATAGCTCCTGGGACACCCGACAGACGTTTTTC. Protein sequence: CACDTGWDSSWDTRQTFF.

By sample fraction, this clone is medium-sized. It is likely a read error: a sequence one base away is far more abundant. This rearrangement joins TRDV2 to TRDJ1; 7 nucleotides align to TRDD3. The CDR3 runs 15 residues. The germline V gene encodes CDR1 GEAIGNYY and CDR2 EKD. V lost 3 bases to trimming and J lost 5 bases; unmatched junction nucleotides: 11. CDR3 sequence: CACDAVGLGGDKLIF. Written as DNA, the CDR3 is TGTGCCTGTGACGCCGTTGGTCTTGGGGGAGATAAACTCATCTTT.

Within the sample, this clone is hyperexpanded (1% or more). Other DNA sequences within the sample encode an identical CDR3. The rearrangement links TRDV2 to TRDJ3, with 7 bases identical to TRDD3. V lost 0 bases to trimming and J lost 0 bases; unmatched junction nucleotides: 4. The germline CDR1 and CDR2 sequences are GEAIGNYY and EKD. The CDR3 covers 18 residues. The CDR3 is CACDTVGDSSWDTRQMFF. The CDR3 nucleotides are TGTGCCTGTGACACCGTGGGGGACAGCTCCTGGGACACCCGACAGATGTTTTTC.

The rearrangement joins TRDV2 to TRDJ1; 10 nucleotides agree with TRDD3. Per germline, CDR1 GEAIGNYY and CDR2 EKD. CDR3 size: 16 residues. The ends lost 3 bases at V and 3 bases at J; junction bases unmatched: 9. The CDR3 DNA follows: TGTGCCTGTGACGATCTTGGGGGATACCGGGCCGATAAACTCATCTTT. Amino acids: CACDDLGGYRADKLIF.

The sample holds a few counts of this clone. This likely reflects a read error, since a far larger clone is one base away. Other DNA sequences in the sample encode the same CDR3. The rearrangement joins TRDV2 to TRDJ1; D remains ambiguous. The CDR3 is 13 amino acids. Germline CDR1 is GEAIGNYY and CDR2 is EKD. DNA for the CDR3: TGTGCCTGTGATGCTATCCACACCGATAAGCTCATCTTT. Residues: CACDAIHTDKLIF.

A note on this clone: This DNA's translation and the protein TCRdb lists, from a much larger clone, do not match at residue 6, likely due to a read error; the protein shown is translated from the DNA. This chain links TRDV2 with TRDJ1, with TRDD3 matching 8 bases. The ends lost 1 base at V and 0 bases at J; junction bases unmatched: 24. Germline-derived CDR1 and CDR2 are GEAIGNYY and EKD. CDR3 length: 22 residues. The CDR3 loop is CACDTPPTGPGGPPTDTDKLIF. The CDR3, as DNA: TGTGCCTGTGACACTCCTCCTACGGGGCCTGGGGGACCCCCGACCGACACCGATAAACTCATCTTT.

The genes are TRDV2 and TRDJ1; TRDD3 matches at 9 bases. V lost 0 bases and J lost 4; bases outside the gene matches: 11. The CDR3 loop spans 17 amino acids. Per germline, CDR1 GEAIGNYY and CDR2 EKD. The CDR3 region has the DNA TGTGCCTGTGACACCGTAGGGGGGGGATACCGGCTCGATAAACTCATCTTT. Residues: CACDTVGGGYRLDKLIF.